This TCR beta chain derives from a study of T-cell reconstitution after alpha-beta-depleted transplantation in children. Germline V gives CDR1 LGHNA, CDR2 YNFKEQ. The CDR3 has 14 residues. V was shortened by 0 bases and J by 7 bases, with 9 bases between the two germline ends. This clonotype came up many times. Its antigen remains unknown. Regarding the study as a whole: T-cell counts and diversity at one year following transplant were attributed mainly to newly produced T cells. Several patients had high TCRbeta diversity at day 60; it came from surviving recipient T cells and thymic progenitors. Several hundred expanded graft clones reportedly gave rise to the alpha-beta T cells present about two months after transplant.

A TCRbeta library incorporating unique molecular identifiers was prepared. TCRdb itself ran the PCR reads through MiXCR, one entry per CDR3 protein. Of approximately 170,000 distinct CDR3 sequences listed, approximately 10% are singletons. Sequenced here: PBMCs, sampled before TCRalphabeta/CD19-depleted stem cell transplant. The rearrangement links TRBV4-2 to TRBJ1-4; possibly TRBD1 for D (5 bases). The sequence was collected from a boy aged 2-9 years with acute myeloid leukemia, due to receive a stem cell transplant. CDR3 loop: CASSQDREAEKLFF. Written as DNA, the CDR3 is TGTGCCAGCAGCCAAGACAGGGAGGCTGAAAAACTGTTTTTT.